This record concerns one T cell receptor beta chain sequence. Its specificity is not known. The sort gate was single viable CD3+CD4+CD8-CD45RO+ cells for memory CD4+ T cells. Profiling relied on immunoSEQ multiplex PCR, and the TCRdb table lists in-frame clones only, not all of them. The sample yields 40,000 to 50,000 clones, approximately 74% seen once. This sample stems from a study of memory CD4+ T cells and cytomegalovirus serostatus. The CDR3 has 14 amino acids. The germline gives CDR1 LNHDA, CDR2 SQIVND (reference sequence). Deletions cut 5 bases from V and 8 bases from J, with 16 bases between. Study findings and constraints: Of under 200 reported CMV TCRbeta sequences, under 80 were found in memory CD4+ repertoires.

Sequencing used memory CD4+ T cells from blood. The gene calls are TRBV19 and TRBJ2-1, with TRBD2 as a possible D gene (6 bases). This clonotype originated in an adult in good health and CMV-seropositive. The CDR3 protein is CASSPVGGVDEQFF. CDR3 nucleotides: TGTGCCAGTAGTCCGGTCGGGGGAGTAGATGAGCAGTTCTTC.